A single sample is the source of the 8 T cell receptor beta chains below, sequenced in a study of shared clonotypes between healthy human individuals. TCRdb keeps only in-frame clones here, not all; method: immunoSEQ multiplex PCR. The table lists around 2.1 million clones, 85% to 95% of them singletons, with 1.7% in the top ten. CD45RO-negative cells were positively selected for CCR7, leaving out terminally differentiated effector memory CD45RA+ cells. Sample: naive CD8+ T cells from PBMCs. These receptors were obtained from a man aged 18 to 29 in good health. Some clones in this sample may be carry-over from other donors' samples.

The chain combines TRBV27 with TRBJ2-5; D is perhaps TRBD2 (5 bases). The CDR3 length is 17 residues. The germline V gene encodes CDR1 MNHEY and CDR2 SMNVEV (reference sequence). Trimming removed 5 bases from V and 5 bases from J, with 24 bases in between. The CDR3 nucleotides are TGTGCCAGCAGTCGAGCCCCCGTTATCGGCCCGGGGGAGACCCAGTACTTC. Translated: CASSRAPVIGPGETQYF.

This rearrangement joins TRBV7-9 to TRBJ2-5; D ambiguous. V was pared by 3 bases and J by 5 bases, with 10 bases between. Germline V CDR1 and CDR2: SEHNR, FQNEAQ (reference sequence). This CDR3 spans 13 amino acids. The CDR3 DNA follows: TGTGCCAGCAGCTTTAATCTCGAGGAGACCCAGTACTTC. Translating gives CASSFNLEETQYF.

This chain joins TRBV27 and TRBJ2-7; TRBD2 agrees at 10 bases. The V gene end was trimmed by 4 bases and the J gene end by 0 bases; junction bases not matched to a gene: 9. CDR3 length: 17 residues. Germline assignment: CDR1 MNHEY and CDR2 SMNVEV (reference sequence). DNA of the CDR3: TGTGCCAGCAGTTACGCTAGCGGGAGCCCAAGCTCCTACGAGCAGTACTTC. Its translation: CASSYASGSPSSYEQYF.

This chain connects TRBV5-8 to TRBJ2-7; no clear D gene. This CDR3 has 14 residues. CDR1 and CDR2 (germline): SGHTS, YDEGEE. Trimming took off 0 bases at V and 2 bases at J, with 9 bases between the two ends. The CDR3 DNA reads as TGTGCCAGCAGCTTGGCCGGCAAGACCTACGAGCAGTACTTC. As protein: CASSLAGKTYEQYF.

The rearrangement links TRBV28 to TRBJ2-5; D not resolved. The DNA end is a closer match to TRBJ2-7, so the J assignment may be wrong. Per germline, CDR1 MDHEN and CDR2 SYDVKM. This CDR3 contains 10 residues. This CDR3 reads CASSDYEQYF. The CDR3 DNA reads TGTGCCAGCAGCGACTACGAGCAGTACTTC.

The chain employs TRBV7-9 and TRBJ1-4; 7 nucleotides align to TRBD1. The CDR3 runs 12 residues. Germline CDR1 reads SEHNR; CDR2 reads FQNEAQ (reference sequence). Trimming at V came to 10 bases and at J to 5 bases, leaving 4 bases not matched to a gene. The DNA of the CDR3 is TGTGCCACCCCGACAGGGAATGAAAAACTGTTTTTT. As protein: CATPTGNEKLFF.

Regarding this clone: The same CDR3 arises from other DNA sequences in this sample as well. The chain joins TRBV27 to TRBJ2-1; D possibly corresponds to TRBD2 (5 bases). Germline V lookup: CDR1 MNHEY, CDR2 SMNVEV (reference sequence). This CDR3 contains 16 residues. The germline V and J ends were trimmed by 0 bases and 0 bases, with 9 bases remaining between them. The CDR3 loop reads CASSLSLDSSYNEQFF. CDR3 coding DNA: TGTGCCAGCAGTTTATCCTTGGACTCCTCCTACAATGAGCAGTTCTTC.

The CDR3 reads CASSWGTGGYEQYF. The CDR3 nucleotides read TGTGCCAGTAGTTGGGGGACAGGGGGATACGAGCAGTACTTC. The chain recombines TRBV19 with TRBJ2-7, with 11 bases identical to TRBD1. The ends lost 5 bases at V and 4 bases at J; junction bases unmatched: 4. This CDR3 is 14 amino acids long. CDR1 is LNHDA, CDR2 SQIVND, per germline (reference sequence).